These 23 T cell receptor beta chains came from one sample sequenced in a study of T cell changes during pregnancy in multiple sclerosis. Sequencing used immunoSEQ multiplex PCR; TCRdb keeps in-frame clones, though not all of them. The sample lists approximately 40,000 clones; 90% to 95% were seen once. The source material was CD8+ T cells from peripheral blood mononuclear cells, sampled in the third trimester of pregnancy. The receptors originated from a female donor with multiple sclerosis, enrolled in a pregnancy study.

This clone was counted only a few times. V and J are TRBV10-1 and TRBJ1-1; possible D gene TRBD1, 5 bases. Trimming removed 6 bases at V and 7 bases at J, with 15 bases between. Germline-derived CDR1 and CDR2 are WNHNN and SYGVQD (reference sequence). This CDR3 contains 13 residues. The CDR3 nucleotides read TGCGCCAGCAGAACCCCGGGGGTGGATGAAGCTTTCTTT. This codes for CASRTPGVDEAFF.

This clone was recorded only once. This chain joins TRBV5-4 and TRBJ2-2, with a tentative D call TRBD2 (5 bases). CDR1 and CDR2 from the germline V gene are SGHNT and YYREEE (reference sequence). The length of the CDR3 is 15 residues. V dropped 2 bases and J dropped 2 bases, with 10 bases sitting between them. In nucleotides, the CDR3 is TGTGCCAGCAGCTTAAACCGGGGTAACACCGGGGAGCTGTTTTTT. The encoded protein is CASSLNRGNTGELFF.

The chain couples TRBV4-2 to TRBJ2-1; 10 nucleotides line up with TRBD2. This CDR3 contains 15 residues. Germline-derived CDR1 and CDR2 are LGHNA and YNFKEQ. The J segment lost 9 bases and the V segment lost 3 bases, leaving 8 bases of the junction unmatched. The CDR3 is CASSHSALAGIEQFF. The DNA for the CDR3 is TGTGCCAGCAGCCATTCCGCACTAGCGGGGATTGAGCAGTTCTTC.

The chain combines TRBV19 with TRBJ1-4; TRBD1 agrees at 8 bases. V lost 5 bases, J lost 2 bases, and 7 bases stayed unmatched. The CDR3 consists of 16 residues. Per germline, CDR1 LNHDA and CDR2 SQIVND (reference sequence). The CDR3 DNA reads as TGTGCCAGTAGTCCGGGACAGGCCTTGACTAATGAAAAACTGTTTTTT. Amino acids: CASSPGQALTNEKLFF. Drawing the rest from reference TRBV19 and TRBJ1-4, the complete variable domain is DGGITQSPKYLFRKEGQNVTLSCEQNLNHDAMYWYRQDPGQGLRLIYYSQIVNDFQKGDIAEGYSVSREKKESFPLTVTSAQKNPTAFYLCASSPGQALTNEKLFFGSGTQLSVL.

This clone appeared once. The chain recombines TRBV6-6 with TRBJ1-1; D might be TRBD1 (5 bases). V shed 2 bases and J shed 1 base, with 5 bases lying between them. This CDR3 is built from 13 residues. Germline V lookup: CDR1 MNHNY, CDR2 SVGAGI (reference sequence). CDR3 protein: CASSYGQNTEAFF. The CDR3 coding sequence is TGTGCCAGCAGTTACGGACAGAACACTGAAGCTTTCTTT.

This clone has just a few counts. The chain joins TRBV27 to TRBJ2-2, with TRBD2 matching over 11 bases. Trimming at V came to 5 bases and at J to 4 bases, leaving 9 bases not matched to a gene. Looked up from germline, CDR1 is MNHEY and CDR2 is SMNVEV (reference sequence). This CDR3 is 17 amino acids long. In DNA, the CDR3 is TGTGCCAGCAGTGGAGGGCTTAGCGGGGGGGTCACCGGGGAGCTGTTTTTT. It encodes CASSGGLSGGVTGELFF.

The genes are TRBV4-1 and TRBJ2-7, with D maybe TRBD1 (6 bases). Germline CDR1 and CDR2: MGHRA and YSYEKL. V dropped 1 base and J dropped 3 bases, with 16 bases sitting between them. The CDR3 extends over 16 amino acids. CDR3 region: CASSQVTPLQGYEQYF. The CDR3 DNA follows: TGCGCCAGCAGCCAAGTTACCCCCCTACAGGGCTACGAGCAGTACTTC.

The chain joins TRBV10-3 to TRBJ2-2; D gene unclear. This CDR3 is 13 amino acids long. V was shortened by 6 bases and J by 2 bases, with 7 bases between the two germline ends. Germline-derived CDR1 and CDR2 are ENHRY and SYGVKD. CDR3 nucleotides: TGTGCCATCAGAACTGATAACACCGGGGAGCTGTTTTTT. Amino acid sequence: CAIRTDNTGELFF.

The genes are TRBV2 and TRBJ2-3, with a tentative D call TRBD1 (6 bases). Germline V gene data show CDR1 as SNHLY and CDR2 as FYNNEI. V was pared by 8 bases and J by 2 bases, with 11 bases between. The CDR3 runs 13 residues. This chain's CDR3 is CASFTGTTDTQYF. The CDR3 DNA reads TGTGCCAGCTTCACAGGGACCACAGATACGCAGTATTTT.

This clone appeared a single time. The rearrangement uses TRBV19 and TRBJ2-2; 14 positions agree with TRBD2. Germline values: CDR1 LNHDA, CDR2 SQIVND (reference sequence). Losses at the gene ends were 6 bases for V and 7 bases for J; bases not matched to a gene: 16. CDR3 size: 19 residues. The CDR3 spells CASRFYGLAGGGSHGELFF. The CDR3, as DNA: TGTGCCAGTAGATTCTACGGACTAGCGGGGGGCGGGTCACACGGGGAGCTGTTTTTT.

V and J are TRBV13 and TRBJ1-2; 8 nucleotides agree with TRBD1. This CDR3 comprises 18 residues. Per germline, CDR1 PRHDT and CDR2 FYEKMQ (reference sequence). V lost 0 bases and J lost 0; bases outside the gene matches: 9. The CDR3 is CASSLGRDRPSSNYGYTF. The CDR3 DNA reads as TGTGCCAGCAGCTTAGGCCGGGACAGGCCCTCTTCTAACTATGGCTACACCTTC.

V gene TRBV5-4 combines with J gene TRBJ1-5; D perhaps matches TRBD1 (5 bases). With 4 bases removed from V and 4 bases from J, the gap between germline ends came to 9 bases. This CDR3 is built from 13 residues. Germline V gene data show CDR1 as SGHNT and CDR2 as YYREEE (reference sequence). The CDR3 DNA reads as TGTGCCAGCAGCCAGGGATGGAATCAGCCCCAGCATTTT. It translates to CASSQGWNQPQHF.

The chain is built from TRBV13 and TRBJ2-1; 10 bases line up with TRBD1. V shed 5 bases and J 3 bases; nucleotides not matched to a gene: 4. The CDR3 has 15 residues. The germline V gene has CDR1 PRHDT and CDR2 FYEKMQ (reference sequence). The CDR3 is CASSRRDRGYNEQFF. The DNA of the CDR3 is TGTGCCAGCAGCAGGCGGGACAGGGGCTACAATGAGCAGTTCTTC.

This rearrangement joins TRBV7-8 to TRBJ2-5, with 10 bases identical to TRBD2. CDR3 length: 16 amino acids. J was trimmed by 3 bases and V by 5 bases; bases with no gene match: 9. The germline gives CDR1 SGHVS, CDR2 FQNEAQ. The CDR3 sequence: CASSPRLAGVKETQYF. The CDR3 DNA is TGTGCCAGCAGCCCCCGTCTAGCGGGGGTTAAAGAGACCCAGTACTTC. Full variable domain (outside the CDR3, taken from reference TRBV7-8 and TRBJ2-5): GAGVSQSPRYKVAKRGQDVALRCDPISGHVSLFWYQQALGQGPEFLTYFQNEAQLDKSGLPSDRFFAERPEGSVSTLKIQRTQQEDSAVYLCASSPRLAGVKETQYFGPGTRLLVL.

The chain employs TRBV6-5 and TRBJ2-5, with D perhaps TRBD2 (6 bases). The CDR3 totals 16 residues. Between the trimmed V and J ends, which lost 3 bases and 7 bases, there was a span of 21 bases. Germline assignment: CDR1 MNHEY and CDR2 SVGAGI. The CDR3 loop reads CASSYGVERVIGTQYF. CDR3 sequence (DNA): TGTGCCAGCAGTTATGGTGTTGAGCGGGTAATCGGGACCCAGTACTTC.

The chain carries TRBV7-9 and TRBJ2-1; 7 bases are shared with TRBD1. The CDR3 is 13 amino acids. The ends lost 4 bases at V and 9 bases at J; junction bases unmatched: 6. Germline V lookup: CDR1 SEHNR, CDR2 FQNEAQ (reference sequence). The CDR3 reads CASSSTGDAEQFF. DNA of the CDR3: TGTGCCAGCAGCTCCACAGGGGATGCTGAGCAGTTCTTC. The whole variable domain, filled in from reference TRBV7-9 and TRBJ2-1, reads DTGVSQNPRHKITKRGQNVTFRCDPISEHNRLYWYRQTLGQGPEFLTYFQNEAQLEKSRLLSDRFSAERPKGSFSTLEIQRTEQGDSAMYLCASSSTGDAEQFFGPGTRLTVL.

This chain connects TRBV5-4 to TRBJ2-5; TRBD1 might be the D (7 bases). The CDR3 has 15 amino acids. The germline V gene encodes CDR1 SGHNT and CDR2 YYREEE (reference sequence). Trimming shortened V by 1 base and J by 5 bases, and 15 bases separated the two germline ends. CDR3 loop: CASSLRSGGRETQYF. CDR3 sequence (DNA): TGTGCCAGCAGCTTGAGGTCAGGGGGGCGGGAGACCCAGTACTTC.

The gene calls are TRBV4-1 and TRBJ2-5, with TRBD1 matching 7 bases. This CDR3 is built from 14 residues. Trimming at V came to 3 bases and at J to 5 bases, leaving 6 bases not matched to a gene. The germline V gene encodes CDR1 MGHRA and CDR2 YSYEKL. CDR3 coding DNA: TGCGCCAGCAGCCAGCTGACAGGGTTTGAGACCCAGTACTTC. As protein: CASSQLTGFETQYF.

The V and J genes are TRBV27 and TRBJ1-2, with D maybe TRBD1 (6 bases). The CDR3 has 15 amino acids. The germline gives CDR1 MNHEY, CDR2 SMNVEV (reference sequence). Trimming left V 5 bases short and J 4 bases short, with 17 bases between. The DNA for the CDR3 is TGTGCCAGCAGTACCCTGGACAGAATTTTCTATGGCTACACCTTC. It is translated as CASSTLDRIFYGYTF.

In nucleotides, the CDR3 is TGTGCCAGCAGCTTGGGCGGGAACTCTGGAAACACCATATATTTT. Translating gives CASSLGGNSGNTIYF. The chain employs TRBV5-6 and TRBJ1-3; the D is unclear. Germline loops: CDR1 SGHDT, CDR2 YYEEEE. Trimming took 0 bases from V and 0 from J, leaving 7 bases between them. This CDR3 is built from 15 residues.

The rearrangement uses TRBV7-9 and TRBJ2-1, with 11 bases identical to TRBD2. The CDR3 runs to 16 residues. V shed 5 bases and J 2 bases; nucleotides not matched to a gene: 5. Per the germline V gene, CDR1 is SEHNR and CDR2 is FQNEAQ (reference sequence). In nucleotides, the CDR3 is TGTGCCAGCAGCGCCCAACTAGCGGGGGCCTACAATGAGCAGTTCTTC. Translation gives CASSAQLAGAYNEQFF.

This sequence joins TRBV19 and TRBJ1-5, with 9 bases fitting TRBD1. This CDR3 has 15 amino acids. Germline V gives CDR1 LNHDA, CDR2 SQIVND (reference sequence). Unmatched junction bases numbered 12, after V lost 9 bases and J lost 6 bases. This CDR3 reads CASRRDREGSQPQHF. The CDR3 region has the DNA TGTGCCAGCCGGAGGGACAGGGAGGGTAGTCAGCCCCAGCATTTT.

This chain joins TRBV11-2 and TRBJ2-7; TRBD2 aligns across 8 bases. Trimming took 11 bases from V and 0 from J; bases not matched to a gene: 12. Germline values: CDR1 SGHAT, CDR2 FQNNGV. The CDR3 has 15 amino acids. In nucleotides, the CDR3 is TGTGCCGCAGCCTTACCCAGCGGGGGCTCCTACGAGCAGTACTTC. It encodes CAAALPSGGSYEQYF.